Described below is a single T cell receptor beta chain sequence and its context. Antigen: not known. The same CDR3 arises from other DNA sequences in this sample as well. Deletions cut 3 bases from V and 2 bases from J, with 7 bases between. The CDR3 runs to 13 residues. Germline CDR1 and CDR2: LNHDA and SQIVND (reference sequence). The sample comes from a study of OX40 agonist ivuxolimab in advanced cancers. Overall study context: Every 2 weeks, patients got intravenous ivuxolimab at one of six dose levels (0.01-10 mg/kg). Participants, 82.7% male, averaged approximately 65 years of age, ranging from roughly 23 to 80. Findings and limits, study-wide: No antigen was identified for the clonally expanded peripheral T cells.

Systemic immunosuppression or autoimmune disease history was grounds to exclude patients. Assay: immunoSEQ multiplex PCR; the TCRdb copy retains only in-frame clones and omits some. The profile shows tens of thousands of clones, approximately 91% of them singletons. The receptor was isolated from an adult with an advanced solid tumor such as melanoma, head and neck, liver or kidney cancer. The J gene is TRBJ1-1, the V gene TRBV19; D is ambiguous. This material consisted of CD4+ or CD8+ T cells sorted from blood, taken in a trial of the OX40 agonist ivuxolimab. The CDR3 bases are TGTGCCAGTAGTATCGGAGGTAACACTGAAGCTTTCTTT. Amino acids: CASSIGGNTEAFF.